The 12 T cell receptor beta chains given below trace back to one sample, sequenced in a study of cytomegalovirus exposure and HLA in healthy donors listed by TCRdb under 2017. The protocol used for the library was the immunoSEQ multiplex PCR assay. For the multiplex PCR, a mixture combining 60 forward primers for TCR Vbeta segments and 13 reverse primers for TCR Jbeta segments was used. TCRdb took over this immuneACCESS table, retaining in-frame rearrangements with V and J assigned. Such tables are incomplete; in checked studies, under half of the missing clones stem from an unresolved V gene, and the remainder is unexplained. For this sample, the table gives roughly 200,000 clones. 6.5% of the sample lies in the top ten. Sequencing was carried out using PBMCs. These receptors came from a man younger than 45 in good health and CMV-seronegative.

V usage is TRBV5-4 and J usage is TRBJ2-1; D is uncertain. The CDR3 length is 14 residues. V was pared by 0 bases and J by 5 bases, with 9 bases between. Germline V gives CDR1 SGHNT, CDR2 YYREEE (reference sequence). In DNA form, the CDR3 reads TGTGCCAGCAGCTTGGTGGCCAGGAACAATGAGCAGTTCTTC. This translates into CASSLVARNNEQFF. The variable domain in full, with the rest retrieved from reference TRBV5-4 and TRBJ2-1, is ETGVTQSPTHLIKTRGQQVTLRCSSQSGHNTVSWYQQALGQGPQFIFQYYREEENGRGNFPPRFSGLQFPNYSSELNVNALELDDSALYLCASSLVARNNEQFFGPGTRLTVL.

DNA of the CDR3: TGCGCCAGCAGCCCCAGGACTAGCGGAAACAATGAGCAGTTCTTC. It translates to CASSPRTSGNNEQFF. The chain links TRBV4-3 to TRBJ2-1; 10 nucleotides agree with TRBD2. The CDR3 is 15 amino acids. Germline lookup yields CDR1 LGHNA and CDR2 YSLEER. Trimming cost V 4 bases and J 5 bases; bases outside gene matches: 5.

The CDR3 here is CASSSINRQGLEQYF. The CDR3 nucleotides read TGTGCCAGCAGCTCCATCAATAGACAGGGGCTAGAGCAGTACTTC. The chain recombines TRBV7-8 with TRBJ2-7; 8 positions agree with TRBD1. The CDR3 contains 15 residues. V shed 4 bases, J shed 7 bases, and the junction held 12 bases outside the gene matches. Per the germline V gene, CDR1 is SGHVS and CDR2 is FQNEAQ.

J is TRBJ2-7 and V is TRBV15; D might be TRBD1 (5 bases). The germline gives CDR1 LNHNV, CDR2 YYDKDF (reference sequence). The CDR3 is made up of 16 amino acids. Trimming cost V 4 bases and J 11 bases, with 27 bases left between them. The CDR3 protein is CATSTGSGGAGPREYF. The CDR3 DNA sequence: TGTGCCACCAGCACAGGCTCAGGCGGTGCAGGGCCTCGTGAGTACTTC.

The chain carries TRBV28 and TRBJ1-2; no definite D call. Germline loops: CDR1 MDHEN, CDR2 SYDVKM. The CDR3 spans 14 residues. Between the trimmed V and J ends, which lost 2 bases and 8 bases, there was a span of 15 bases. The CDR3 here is CASSLAFASGGYTF. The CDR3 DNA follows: TGTGCCAGCAGTTTAGCTTTTGCATCAGGCGGCTACACCTTC.

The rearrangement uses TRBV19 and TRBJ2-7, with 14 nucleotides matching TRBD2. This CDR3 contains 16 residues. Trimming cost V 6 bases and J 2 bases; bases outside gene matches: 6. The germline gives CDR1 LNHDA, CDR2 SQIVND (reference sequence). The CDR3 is CASSPGLAGGTYEQYF. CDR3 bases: TGTGCCAGTAGCCCCGGACTAGCGGGAGGAACCTACGAGCAGTACTTC.

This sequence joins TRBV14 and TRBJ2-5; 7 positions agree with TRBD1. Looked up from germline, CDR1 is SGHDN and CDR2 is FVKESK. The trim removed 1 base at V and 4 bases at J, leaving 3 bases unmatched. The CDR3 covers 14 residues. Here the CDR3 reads CASSQAGQAETQYF. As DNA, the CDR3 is TGTGCCAGCAGCCAAGCTGGACAGGCAGAGACCCAGTACTTC.

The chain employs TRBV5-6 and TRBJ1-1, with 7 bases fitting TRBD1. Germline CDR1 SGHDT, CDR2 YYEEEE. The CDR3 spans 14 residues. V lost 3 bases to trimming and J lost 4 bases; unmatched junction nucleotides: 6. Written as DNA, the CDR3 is TGTGCCAGCAGCTCGCGACAGGGACGCACTGAAGCTTTCTTT. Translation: CASSSRQGRTEAFF.

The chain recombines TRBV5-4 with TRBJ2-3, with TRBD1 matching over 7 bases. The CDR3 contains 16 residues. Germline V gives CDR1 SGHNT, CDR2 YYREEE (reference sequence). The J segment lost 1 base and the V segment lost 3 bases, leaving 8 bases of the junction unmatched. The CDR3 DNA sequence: TGTGCCAGCAGCTCGCTCGAGGGGGCCCGCACAGATACGCAGTATTTT. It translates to CASSSLEGARTDTQYF.

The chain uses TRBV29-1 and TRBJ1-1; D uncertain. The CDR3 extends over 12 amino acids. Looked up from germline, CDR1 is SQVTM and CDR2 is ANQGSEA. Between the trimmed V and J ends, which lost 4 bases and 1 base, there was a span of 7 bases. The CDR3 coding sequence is TGCAGCGTTGTTGCGCCGAACACTGAAGCTTTCTTT. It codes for CSVVAPNTEAFF.

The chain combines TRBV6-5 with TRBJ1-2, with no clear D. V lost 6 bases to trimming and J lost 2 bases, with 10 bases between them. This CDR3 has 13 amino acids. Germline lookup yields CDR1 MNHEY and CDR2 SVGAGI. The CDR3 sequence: CASRLRRNYGYTF. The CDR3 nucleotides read TGTGCCAGCAGGTTGCGGCGAAACTATGGCTACACCTTC.

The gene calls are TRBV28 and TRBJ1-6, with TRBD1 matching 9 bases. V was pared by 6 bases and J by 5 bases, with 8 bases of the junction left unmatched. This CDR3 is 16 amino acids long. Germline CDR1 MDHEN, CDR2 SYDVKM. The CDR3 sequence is CASRGWTGADNSPLHF. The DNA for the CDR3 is TGTGCCAGCAGGGGATGGACAGGGGCAGATAATTCACCCCTCCACTTT.